The 11 T cell receptor beta chains listed next were all sequenced from one sample in a study of early T cells in non-severe SARS-CoV-2 infection. TCRdb re-analysed the 5' RACE reads in MiXCR, keeping a single row per CDR3 protein. Of 84,000 or so distinct CDR3 sequences in the sample, around 10% were seen once. Source material: whole blood. The receptors shown here come from an adult who was a healthcare worker with PCR-confirmed SARS-CoV-2 infection or an uninfected control (not recorded which).

The rearrangement joins TRBV11-2 to TRBJ2-7; 11 bases agree with TRBD2. This CDR3 region has 15 residues. The trim removed 5 bases at V and 4 bases at J, leaving 7 bases unmatched. CDR1 SGHAT and CDR2 FQNNGV come from the germline V gene. The CDR3 protein is CASSASSGGRYEQYF. In DNA form, the CDR3 reads TGTGCCAGCAGCGCATCTAGCGGGGGGAGGTACGAGCAGTACTTC.

The chain couples TRBV5-1 to TRBJ2-1; a possible D gene is TRBD2 (6 bases). The ends were cut back, 0 bases at V and 9 bases at J, with 16 bases in the middle. The CDR3 runs 15 residues. CDR1 is SGHRS and CDR2 is YFSETQ in the germline V gene. CDR3 in DNA: TGCGCCAGCAGCTTGGCAGGTGCCATGGGGGGTGAGCAGTTCTTC. Amino acid sequence: CASSLAGAMGGEQFF. Combining the CDR3 with reference TRBV5-1 and TRBJ2-1 gives the whole variable domain KAGVTQTPRYLIKTRGQQVTLSCSPISGHRSVSWYQQTPGQGLQFLFEYFSETQRNKGNFPGRFSGRQFSNSRSEMNVSTLELGDSALYLCASSLAGAMGGEQFFGPGTRLTVL.

V is TRBV7-6 and J is TRBJ2-3; the match to TRBD2 covers 16 bases. J lost 1 base, V lost 4 bases, and 5 bases had no gene match. The CDR3 extends over 18 amino acids. Germline loops: CDR1 SGHVS, CDR2 FNYEAQ. CDR3 amino acids: CASSSGTSGGVGTDTQYF. The CDR3 DNA follows: TGTGCCAGCAGCTCCGGGACTAGCGGGGGGGTTGGCACAGATACGCAGTATTTT.

This clonotype was observed a few times. V usage is TRBV28 and J usage is TRBJ2-1; D call uncertain. The CDR3 is 12 amino acids. Germline V lookup: CDR1 MDHEN, CDR2 SYDVKM. Trimming removed 4 bases from V and 10 bases from J, with 11 bases in between. CDR3 nucleotides: TGTGCCAGCAGTTCCCTTGGGCGGGAGCAGTTCTTC. This sequence encodes CASSSLGREQFF.

The chain has TRBV18 and TRBJ1-3; D gene uncertain. CDR3 length equals 15 residues. Germline V gives CDR1 KGHSH, CDR2 LQKENI. V was clipped by 3 bases and J by 0 bases, with 9 bases between them. The CDR3 bases are TGTGCCAGCTCACCGACTACGGGCTCTGGAAACACCATATATTTT. This gives the protein CASSPTTGSGNTIYF.

This clonotype was recorded many times. This chain uses TRBV2 with TRBJ2-1; 13 bases line up with TRBD2. This CDR3 region has 15 residues. V was pared by 4 bases and J by 9 bases, with 6 bases of the junction left unmatched. The germline gives CDR1 SNHLY, CDR2 FYNNEI. CDR3 in DNA: TGTGCCAGCAGTGCACTAGCGGGGGGGCCGAGTGAGCAGTTCTTC. Translation gives CASSALAGGPSEQFF.

In this sample, this clonotype turned up a few times. The rearrangement links TRBV7-8 to TRBJ2-3; 9 positions match TRBD2. V was clipped by 1 base and J by 2 bases; unmatched bases: 4. The CDR3 has 16 amino acids. From germline, CDR1 is SGHVS and CDR2 FQNEAQ. The CDR3, as DNA: TGTGCCAGCAGCTTAGTCAGCGGGGGGACCACAGATACGCAGTATTTT. Protein sequence: CASSLVSGGTTDTQYF.

This clonotype appeared a single time. The rearrangement joins TRBV9 to TRBJ2-5; tentatively, D is TRBD1 (5 bases). V was pared by 2 bases and J by 3 bases, with 11 bases between. This CDR3 has 14 amino acids. Germline V gene lookup returns CDR1 SGDLS and CDR2 YYNGEE. CDR3 sequence reads: CASSVEQGEETQYF. The DNA of the CDR3 is TGTGCCAGCAGCGTTGAGCAAGGGGAAGAGACCCAGTACTTC.

The chain is built from TRBV7-9 and TRBJ1-1; D is unclear. In germline, CDR1 is SEHNR, CDR2 FQNEAQ (reference sequence). CDR3 length: 15 residues. The V gene lost 1 base and the J gene lost 3 bases, with 12 bases spanning the gap. CDR3 nucleotide sequence: TGTGCCAGCAGCTTAGAGACGGGATTGGACACTGAAGCTTTCTTT. Residues: CASSLETGLDTEAFF.

This clonotype appeared many times. Here the CDR3 DNA reads TGTGCCAGTAGTTTCCGCGTAGGGGACGAGCAGTACTTC. Amino acids: CASSFRVGDEQYF. J is TRBJ2-7 and V is TRBV19, with a weak D call TRBD1 (5 bases). V lost 5 bases and J lost 5, with 13 bases in between. Germline V gene sequence: CDR1 LNHDA, CDR2 SQIVND (reference sequence). This CDR3 spans 13 amino acids.

This clonotype was counted at least ten times. The rearrangement uses TRBV11-3 and TRBJ2-1; D not certain. The CDR3 runs 12 residues. Germline CDR1 reads SGHNT; CDR2 reads YENEEA. Trimming pared 4 bases from V and 10 bases from J, leaving 11 bases between. This chain's CDR3 is CASSSPLGEQFF. CDR3 nucleotide sequence: TGTGCCAGCAGCTCCCCTTTAGGGGAGCAGTTCTTC.